This entry concerns a single T cell receptor (beta chain). Its target is not known. Data came from immunoSEQ multiplex PCR; TCRdb stores just in-frame clones and leaves some out. Here the sample spans about 32,000 clones, roughly four fifths being singletons. These data belong to a study of T cells in narcolepsy. Study-wide findings and caveats: No autoreactive T cell clone sequences appeared in some memory CD4+ repertoires. Same-patient CSF and blood CD4+ T cell clonotypes included HCRT-specific and TRIB2-specific autoreactive ones. Healthy controls reportedly lacked the autoreactive clonotypes serially found in patients' blood.

Germline CDR1 reads SGHRS; CDR2 reads YFSETQ. V lost 4 bases, J lost 3 bases, and 18 bases stayed unmatched. CDR3 length equals 19 residues. The sequencing input was memory (CD45RA-) CD4+ T cells from blood. The sequence derives from a human donor in good health. The gene calls are TRBV5-1 and TRBJ1-1; 10 bases are shared with TRBD1. CDR3 amino acids: CASSRQGALTGIDHTEAFF. The CDR3 region has the DNA TGCGCCAGCAGCCGACAGGGGGCTTTAACGGGTATCGACCACACTGAAGCTTTCTTT. Complete variable domain (other parts from reference TRBV5-1 and TRBJ1-1): KAGVTQTPRYLIKTRGQQVTLSCSPISGHRSVSWYQQTPGQGLQFLFEYFSETQRNKGNFPGRFSGRQFSNSRSEMNVSTLELGDSALYLCASSRQGALTGIDHTEAFFGQGTRLTVV.